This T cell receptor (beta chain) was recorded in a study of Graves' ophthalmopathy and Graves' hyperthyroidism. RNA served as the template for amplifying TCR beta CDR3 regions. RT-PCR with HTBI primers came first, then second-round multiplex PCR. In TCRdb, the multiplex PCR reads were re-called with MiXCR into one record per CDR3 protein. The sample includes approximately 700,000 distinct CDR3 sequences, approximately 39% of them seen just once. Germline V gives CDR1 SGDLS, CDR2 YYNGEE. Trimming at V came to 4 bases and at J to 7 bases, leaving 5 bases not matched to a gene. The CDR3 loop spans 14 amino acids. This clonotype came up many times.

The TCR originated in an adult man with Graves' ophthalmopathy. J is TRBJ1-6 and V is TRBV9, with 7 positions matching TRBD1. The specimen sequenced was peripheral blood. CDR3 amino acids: CASSPGTANSPLHF. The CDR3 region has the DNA TGTGCCAGCAGCCCAGGGACAGCGAATTCACCCCTCCACTTT.